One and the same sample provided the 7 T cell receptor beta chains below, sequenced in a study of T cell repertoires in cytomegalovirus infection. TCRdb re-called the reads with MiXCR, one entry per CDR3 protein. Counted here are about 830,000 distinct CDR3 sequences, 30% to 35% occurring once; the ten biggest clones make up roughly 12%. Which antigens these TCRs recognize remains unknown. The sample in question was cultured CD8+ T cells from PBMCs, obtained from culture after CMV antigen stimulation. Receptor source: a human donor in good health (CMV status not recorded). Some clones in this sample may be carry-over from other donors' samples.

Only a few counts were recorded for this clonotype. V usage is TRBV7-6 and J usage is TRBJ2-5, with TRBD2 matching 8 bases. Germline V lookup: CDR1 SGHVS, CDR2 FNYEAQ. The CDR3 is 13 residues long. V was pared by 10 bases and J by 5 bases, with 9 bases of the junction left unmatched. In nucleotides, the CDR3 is TGTGCCACCGTAGCGGGGAGGGTGGAGACCCAGTACTTC. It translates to CATVAGRVETQYF.

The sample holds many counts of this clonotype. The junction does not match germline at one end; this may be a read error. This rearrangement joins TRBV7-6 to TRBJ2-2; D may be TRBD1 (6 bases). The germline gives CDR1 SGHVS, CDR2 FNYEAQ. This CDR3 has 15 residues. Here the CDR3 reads CASSPQGTNTGELFF. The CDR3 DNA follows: TGTGCTAGCAGCCCACAGGGTACGAACACCGGGGAGCTGTTTTTT.

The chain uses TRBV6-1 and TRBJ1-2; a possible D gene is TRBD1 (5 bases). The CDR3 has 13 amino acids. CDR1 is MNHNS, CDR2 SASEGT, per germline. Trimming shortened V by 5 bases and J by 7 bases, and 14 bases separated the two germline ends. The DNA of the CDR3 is TGTGCCAGCAGTCCGGGACCCGGCGTTGGCTACACCTTC. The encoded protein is CASSPGPGVGYTF.

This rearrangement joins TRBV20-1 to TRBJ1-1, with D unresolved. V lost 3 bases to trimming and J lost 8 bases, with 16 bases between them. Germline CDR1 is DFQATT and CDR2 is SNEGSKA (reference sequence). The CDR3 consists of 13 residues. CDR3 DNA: TGCAGTGCTAGCATTGGACCCCTTTTAGAAGCTTTCTTT. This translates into CSASIGPLLEAFF.

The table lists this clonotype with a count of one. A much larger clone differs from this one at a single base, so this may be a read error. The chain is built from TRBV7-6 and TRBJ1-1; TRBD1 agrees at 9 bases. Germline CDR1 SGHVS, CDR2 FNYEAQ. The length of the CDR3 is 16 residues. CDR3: CDSSTRDRDLNTEAFF. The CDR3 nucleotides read TGTGACAGCAGCACCCGGGACAGGGACTTGAACACTGAAGCTTTCTTT. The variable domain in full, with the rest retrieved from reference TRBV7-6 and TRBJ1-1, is GAGVSQSPRYKVTKRGQDVALRCDPISGHVSLYWYRQALGQGPEFLTYFNYEAQQDKSGLPNDRFSAERPEGSISTLTIQRTEQRDSAMYRCDSSTRDRDLNTEAFFGQGTRLTVV.

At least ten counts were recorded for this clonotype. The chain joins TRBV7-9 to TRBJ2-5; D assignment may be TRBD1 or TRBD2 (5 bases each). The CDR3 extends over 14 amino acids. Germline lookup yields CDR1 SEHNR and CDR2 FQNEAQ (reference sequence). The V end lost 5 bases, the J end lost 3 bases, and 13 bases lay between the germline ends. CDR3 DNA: TGTGCCAGCAGCACGCCGGGGACGGAAGAGACCCAGTACTTC. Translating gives CASSTPGTEETQYF.

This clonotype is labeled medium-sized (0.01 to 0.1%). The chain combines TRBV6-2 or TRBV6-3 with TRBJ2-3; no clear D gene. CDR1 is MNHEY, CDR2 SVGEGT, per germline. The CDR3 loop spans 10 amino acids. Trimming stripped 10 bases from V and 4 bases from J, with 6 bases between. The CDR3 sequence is CATESDTQYF. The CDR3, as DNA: TGTGCCACCGAGTCAGATACGCAGTATTTT.